The 10 T cell receptor beta chains below were found in one sample sequenced in a study of blood T cell repertoires in COVID-19. Measured with immunoSEQ multiplex PCR; TCRdb has only the in-frame clones, and not every one. The data contain some 400,000 clones, roughly 86% of them singletons. The sample consisted of peripheral blood. The receptors originated from an older woman with COVID-19, enrolled during active disease.

The rearrangement links TRBV9 to TRBJ1-6; TRBD1 is a possible D gene (6 bases). Germline CDR1 SGDLS, CDR2 YYNGEE. The CDR3 contains 13 residues. The ends were cut back, 4 bases at V and 8 bases at J, with 10 bases in the middle. This CDR3 is CASSPRQDSPLHF. The CDR3 DNA reads TGTGCCAGCAGCCCTCGACAGGATTCACCCCTCCACTTT. The whole variable domain, filled in from reference TRBV9 and TRBJ1-6, reads DSGVTQTPKHLITATGQRVTLRCSPRSGDLSVYWYQQSLDQGLQFLIQYYNGEERAKGNILERFSAQQFPDLHSELNLSSLELGDSALYFCASSPRQDSPLHFGNGTRLTVT.

The chain has TRBV6-1 and TRBJ2-7, with D tentatively TRBD2 (6 bases). The CDR3 sequence is 13 residues long. V dropped 4 bases and J dropped 3 bases, with 10 bases sitting between them. The V gene's germline CDR1 is MNHNS and CDR2 SASEGT. The CDR3 here is CASSAGGFYEQYF. The CDR3 DNA reads TGTGCCAGCAGTGCCGGAGGGTTCTACGAGCAGTACTTC.

The chain joins TRBV12-3 or TRBV12-4 to TRBJ2-7, with D perhaps matching TRBD1 (6 bases). V was clipped by 2 bases and J by 7 bases, with 12 bases between them. The length of the CDR3 is 13 residues. CDR3 DNA: TGTGCCAGCAGTTTAATGACAGGCTTAGAGCAGTACTTC. It translates to CASSLMTGLEQYF.

Here the CDR3 reads CASSSVPDRIGGYTF. In DNA, the CDR3 is TGTGCCAGCAGTTCCGTCCCGGACAGGATAGGAGGCTACACCTTC. The rearrangement uses TRBV28 and TRBJ1-2; the match to TRBD1 covers 7 bases. The junction had 13 bases not matched to a gene; V was cut back by 4 bases and J by 8 bases. This CDR3 region has 15 residues. CDR1 and CDR2 (germline): MDHEN, SYDVKM.

V gene TRBV7-2 combines with J gene TRBJ2-7; D is perhaps TRBD1 (6 bases). In germline, CDR1 is SGHTA, CDR2 FQGNSA. Between the trimmed V and J ends, which lost 5 bases and 3 bases, there was a span of 17 bases. This CDR3 comprises 15 residues. The CDR3 sequence: CASSLSHTGYYEQYF. Written as DNA, the CDR3 is TGTGCCAGCAGCCTATCCCACACAGGGTACTACGAGCAGTACTTC. Full variable domain (outside the CDR3, taken from reference TRBV7-2 and TRBJ2-7): GAGVSQSPSNKVTEKGKDVELRCDPISGHTALYWYRQSLGQGLEFLIYFQGNSAPDKSGLPSDRFSAERTGGSVSTLTIQRTQQEDSAVYLCASSLSHTGYYEQYFGPGTRLTVT.

This rearrangement joins TRBV11-2 to TRBJ2-1, with 8 bases fitting TRBD1. V shed 5 bases, J shed 9 bases, and the junction held 3 bases outside the gene matches. The germline V gene encodes CDR1 SGHAT and CDR2 FQNNGV. The CDR3 extends over 12 amino acids. The CDR3 DNA sequence: TGTGCCAGCAGCACAACAGGGGGTGAGCAGTTCTTC. Its protein product is CASSTTGGEQFF.

The V and J genes are TRBV28 and TRBJ2-7; no clear D. The length of the CDR3 is 12 residues. V dropped 6 bases and J dropped 3 bases, with 9 bases sitting between them. The germline CDR1 and CDR2 sequences are MDHEN and SYDVKM. CDR3 amino acids: CASSKALYEQYF. The CDR3 DNA sequence: TGTGCCAGCAGCAAAGCACTCTACGAGCAGTACTTC.

The CDR3 DNA reads TGTGCCTGGAGTGTACAGGGTGAAGCTTTCTTT. It is translated as CAWSVQGEAFF. J is TRBJ1-1 and V is TRBV30; the D gene is possibly TRBD1 (6 bases). CDR1 and CDR2 from the germline V gene are GTSNPN and SVGIG (reference sequence). The CDR3 contains 11 residues. Trimming pared 0 bases from V and 7 bases from J, leaving 6 bases between.

The rearrangement joins TRBV4-2 to TRBJ2-1; 7 nucleotides align to TRBD2. The CDR3 is 15 residues long. Unmatched junction bases numbered 1, after V lost 0 bases and J lost 2 bases. CDR1 is LGHNA, CDR2 YNFKEQ, per germline. The CDR3 sequence: CASSQDAGAYNEQFF. CDR3 nucleotides: TGTGCCAGCAGCCAAGATGCGGGGGCCTACAATGAGCAGTTCTTC.

This clone was picked up one time. The rearrangement joins TRBV5-8 to TRBJ1-1; 7 nucleotides agree with TRBD1. Unmatched junction bases numbered 8, after V lost 4 bases and J lost 5 bases. CDR3 length: 14 residues. Looked up from germline, CDR1 is SGHTS and CDR2 is YDEGEE. In DNA, the CDR3 is TGTGCCAGCAGCCAACACTTGACAGGGACTGAAGCTTTCTTT. Residues: CASSQHLTGTEAFF.